The 17 T cell receptor beta chains presented below share a single source sample, sequenced in a study of T cells in women clearing cervical HPV infection. Generated by immunoSEQ multiplex PCR, the TCRdb table keeps only in-frame clones and is missing some. The listing contains approximately 35,000 clones. Material for sequencing was blood buffy coat. The receptors were sampled from a woman aged 18 to 75 with a cervical HPV16 infection that either progressed to CIN3+ or cleared (not recorded which).

With regard to this clone: Read sequence stops 3 residues before the CDR3 end, and the germline J gene provides the missing end. The identical CDR3 is also encoded by other nucleotide sequences in the sample. This rearrangement joins TRBV28 to TRBJ2-3, with D perhaps TRBD2 (5 bases). Germline V CDR1 and CDR2: MDHEN, SYDVKM. This CDR3 is 14 amino acids long. V lost 2 bases to trimming and J lost 0 bases, with 6 bases between them. The CDR3 sequence: CASSLGGSTDTQYF. The DNA read from the CDR3 is TGTGCCAGCAGTTTAGGCGGGAGCACAGATACG.

Partial CDR3 DNA: TGTGCCAGCAGAGCAGGACTAGCCAACGAG. Translated: CASRAGLANE. The entire CDR3 reads CASRAGLANEQYF. The chain carries TRBV28 and TRBJ2-7, with 8 bases aligning to TRBD2. The CDR3 end is not reached by the read, which stops 3 residues before it; the germline J gene fills it in. V lost 6 bases and J lost 5; bases outside the gene matches: 6. The CDR3 loop spans 13 amino acids. CDR1 and CDR2 from the germline V gene are MDHEN and SYDVKM.

In the case of this clone: The observed sequence ends 3 residues before the CDR3 terminus, with the missing tail filled in from the germline J gene. The chain employs TRBV10-1 and TRBJ2-1, with 9 bases fitting TRBD2. J gave up 4 bases and V 6 bases, and 22 bases lay outside the gene matches. This CDR3 comprises 20 residues. The V gene's germline CDR1 is WNHNN and CDR2 SYGVQD (reference sequence). Incomplete CDR3 DNA: TGCGCCAGCAGGATGCAGCTGGGACTAGCTTTGGGGGCGGCGTACAATGAG. Protein product: CASRMQLGLALGAAYNE. The whole CDR3 sequence reads CASRMQLGLALGAAYNEQFF.

Regarding this clone: With the read ending 3 residues before the CDR3 end, the germline J gene is used to fill in that end. This chain uses TRBV19 with TRBJ1-5, with D unclear. This CDR3 spans 16 amino acids. Trimming took off 0 bases at V and 0 bases at J, with 9 bases between the two ends. The germline CDR1 and CDR2 sequences are LNHDA and SQIVND (reference sequence). CDR3 residues: CASSIDRGSSNQPQHF. The CDR3 bases that were read are TGTGCCAGTAGTATAGATCGGGGATCTAGCAATCAGCCC. The whole variable domain, filled in from reference TRBV19 and TRBJ1-5, reads DGGITQSPKYLFRKEGQNVTLSCEQNLNHDAMYWYRQDPGQGLRLIYYSQIVNDFQKGDIAEGYSVSREKKESFPLTVTSAQKNPTAFYLCASSIDRGSSNQPQHFGDGTRLSIL.

Comment on this clone: The read finishes 3 residues shy of the CDR3 end, and the germline J gene is used to complete it. The chain carries TRBV20-1 and TRBJ2-5; 7 positions agree with TRBD1. CDR3 length: 15 amino acids. Germline CDR1 is DFQATT and CDR2 is SNEGSKA (reference sequence). V was clipped by 2 bases and J by 2 bases; unmatched bases: 8. This CDR3 is CSARTPDRLQETQYF. The DNA read from the CDR3 is TGCAGTGCTAGAACCCCGGACAGGTTACAAGAGACC.

Comment on this clone: The CDR3 end falls 3 residues outside the read, so it is completed with the germline J gene. This chain uses TRBV20-1 with TRBJ2-1; D might be TRBD1 (5 bases). Germline V lookup: CDR1 DFQATT, CDR2 SNEGSKA (reference sequence). The CDR3 loop spans 14 amino acids. Trimming took off 1 base at V and 4 bases at J, with 11 bases between the two ends. The sequenced CDR3 bases are TGCAGTGCTAGAGGAGACAGAGAGTACAATGAG. Translated: CSARGDREYNE. The whole CDR3 sequence reads CSARGDREYNEQFF.

Notes on this clone: The CDR3 goes on 3 residues after the read ends, and that part is filled in from the germline J gene. The V call is TRBV5-1, the J call TRBJ2-1; TRBD2 agrees at 8 bases. This CDR3 region has 14 residues. The trim removed 4 bases at V and 3 bases at J, leaving 3 bases unmatched. The germline CDR1 and CDR2 sequences are SGHRS and YFSETQ. The chain's CDR3 is CASSGGGYYNEQFF. The DNA read from the CDR3 is TGCGCCAGCAGCGGCGGGGGGTACTACAATGAG.

Comment on this clone: The CDR3 end falls 3 residues outside the read, so it is completed with the germline J gene. The J gene is TRBJ2-4, the V gene TRBV7-9, with TRBD1 matching 8 bases. The CDR3 runs 13 residues. Germline-derived CDR1 and CDR2 are SEHNR and FQNEAQ (reference sequence). CDR3 region: CASSTRTGWGQYF. The CDR3 DNA, read in part, is TGTGCCAGCAGCACCAGGACAGGGTGGGGT.

Concerning this clone itself: The CDR3 goes on 3 residues after the read ends, and that part is filled in from the germline J gene. The gene calls are TRBV6-4 and TRBJ2-3, with a weak D call TRBD2 (5 bases). Trimming stripped 6 bases from V and 2 bases from J, with 15 bases between. The CDR3 length is 15 residues. The germline CDR1 and CDR2 sequences are MRHNA and SNTAGT. CDR3 DNA (partial): TGTGCCAGCAGCCCGGACTTCTTACCCACAGATACG. As protein: CASSPDFLPTDT. The entire CDR3 is CASSPDFLPTDTQYF.

Of note for this clone: Read data end 3 residues before the CDR3 end; the end is taken from the germline J gene. V usage is TRBV29-1 and J usage is TRBJ2-4; D unresolved. The CDR3 consists of 15 residues. Germline V gene sequence: CDR1 SQVTM, CDR2 ANQGSEA. V lost 5 bases to trimming and J lost 9 bases, with 23 bases between them. The sequenced part of the CDR3 DNA is TGCAGCGTTACCCTTGACTCGCCCCGGAGAAGCATT. Translating gives CSVTLDSPRRSI. The whole CDR3 protein is CSVTLDSPRRSIQYF.

The CDR3 bases that were read are TGTGCCACCGTCGGACAGAACACAGATACG. It codes for CATVGQNTDT. The full CDR3 protein reads CATVGQNTDTQYF. V is TRBV24-1 and J is TRBJ2-3, with TRBD1 as a possible D gene (6 bases). The read falls 3 residues short of the CDR3 end, and the missing part is taken from the germline J gene. This CDR3 is 13 amino acids long. V was trimmed by 9 bases and J by 2 bases, leaving 11 bases between them. Germline V gives CDR1 KGHDR, CDR2 SFDVKD.

A remark on this clone: Read data end 3 residues before the CDR3 end; the end is taken from the germline J gene. At the DNA level, this CDR3 is encoded by other sequences in the same sample as well. The chain recombines TRBV18 with TRBJ1-1; the D gene is possibly TRBD1 (6 bases). Trimming removed 6 bases from V and 4 bases from J, with 12 bases in between. Germline V gives CDR1 KGHSH, CDR2 LQKENI. The length of the CDR3 is 13 residues. The sequenced part of the CDR3 DNA is TGTGCCAGCTCCTTAGACAGGACCACTGAA. The encoded protein is CASSLDRTTE. The whole CDR3 is CASSLDRTTEAFF.

Concerning this clone: The read ends 3 residues shy of where the CDR3 ends; the end is completed using the germline J gene. The chain joins TRBV2 to TRBJ1-1; a possible D gene is TRBD1 (5 bases). CDR1 and CDR2 from the germline V gene are SNHLY and FYNNEI. The ends were cut back, 9 bases at V and 1 base at J, with 12 bases in the middle. The CDR3 runs to 13 residues. The part of the CDR3 DNA that was read is TGTGCCAGTCACAGACAGAAGAACACTGAA. This codes for CASHRQKNTE. The entire CDR3 reads CASHRQKNTEAFF.

As regards this clone: The read ends 3 residues before the CDR3 terminus; that terminus is restored from the germline J gene. The chain recombines TRBV18 with TRBJ1-5; D gene unclear. This CDR3 contains 13 residues. V lost 5 bases and J lost 4, with 9 bases in between. Germline-derived CDR1 and CDR2 are KGHSH and LQKENI. CDR3 protein: CASSLHENQPQHF. The sequenced CDR3 bases are TGTGCCAGCTCATTACACGAAAATCAGCCC.

Points on this clone: The read comes to an end 3 residues before the CDR3 does, leaving the germline J gene to fill in the end. The rearrangement joins TRBV7-3 to TRBJ2-3; a weak D match, TRBD2 (5 bases). The CDR3 totals 16 residues. Trimming left V 4 bases short and J 4 bases short, with 18 bases between. Germline CDR1 is SGHTA and CDR2 is FQGTGA. The sequenced part of the CDR3 DNA is TGTGCCAGCAGCTCAAACCGTGCTAGCCTGGCAGATACG. Translating it yields CASSSNRASLADT. The whole CDR3 protein reads CASSSNRASLADTQYF.

About this clone: The read terminates 3 residues ahead of where the CDR3 ends, so the germline J gene completes it. The V and J genes are TRBV30 and TRBJ1-6; TRBD1 might be the D (6 bases). Germline CDR1 reads GTSNPN; CDR2 reads SVGIG (reference sequence). V was shortened by 5 bases and J by 7 bases, with 12 bases between the two germline ends. The CDR3 is 13 amino acids. The sequenced part of the CDR3 DNA is TGTGCCTGGGGTGGGGGCCGCAATTCACCC. This translates into CAWGGGRNSP. The CDR3, in full, reads CAWGGGRNSPLHF.

In regard to this clone: The read ends 3 residues shy of where the CDR3 ends; the end is completed using the germline J gene. This chain uses TRBV18 with TRBJ2-7; tentative D call: TRBD2 (6 bases). This CDR3 region has 15 residues. The V and J ends lost 2 bases and 2 bases respectively, with 13 bases between them. Germline lookup yields CDR1 KGHSH and CDR2 LQKENI. CDR3 sequence: CASSPAGTGAYEQYF. The CDR3 bases that were read are TGTGCCAGCTCACCAGCAGGAACGGGGGCCTACGAG.